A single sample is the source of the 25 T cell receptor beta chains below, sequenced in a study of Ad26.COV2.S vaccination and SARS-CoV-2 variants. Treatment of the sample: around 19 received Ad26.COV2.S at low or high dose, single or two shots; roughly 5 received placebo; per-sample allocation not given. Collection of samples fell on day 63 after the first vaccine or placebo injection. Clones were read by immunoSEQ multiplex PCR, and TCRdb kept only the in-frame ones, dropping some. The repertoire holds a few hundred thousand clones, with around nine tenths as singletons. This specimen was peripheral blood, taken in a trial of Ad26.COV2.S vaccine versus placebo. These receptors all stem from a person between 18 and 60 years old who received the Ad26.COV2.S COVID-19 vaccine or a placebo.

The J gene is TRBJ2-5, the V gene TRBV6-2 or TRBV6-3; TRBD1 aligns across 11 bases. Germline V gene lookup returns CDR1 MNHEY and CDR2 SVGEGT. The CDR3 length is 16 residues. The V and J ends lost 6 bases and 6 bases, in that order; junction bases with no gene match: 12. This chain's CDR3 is CASSLTGQGAGKTQYF. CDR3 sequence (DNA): TGTGCCAGCAGCCTAACCGGACAGGGGGCGGGAAAGACCCAGTACTTC.

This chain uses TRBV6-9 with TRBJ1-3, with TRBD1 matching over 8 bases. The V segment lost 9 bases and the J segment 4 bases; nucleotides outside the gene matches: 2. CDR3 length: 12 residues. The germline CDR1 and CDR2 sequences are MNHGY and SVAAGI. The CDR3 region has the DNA TGTGCCAGGGACAGGGAGGGAAACACCATATATTTT. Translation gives CARDREGNTIYF.

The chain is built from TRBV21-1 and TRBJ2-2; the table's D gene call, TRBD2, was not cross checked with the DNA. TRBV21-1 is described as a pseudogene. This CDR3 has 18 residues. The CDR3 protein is CASNPWVTSGRYHRELFF. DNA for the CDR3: TGTGCCAGCAACCCCTGGGTAACTAGCGGGAGATACCACCGGGAGCTGTTTTTT.

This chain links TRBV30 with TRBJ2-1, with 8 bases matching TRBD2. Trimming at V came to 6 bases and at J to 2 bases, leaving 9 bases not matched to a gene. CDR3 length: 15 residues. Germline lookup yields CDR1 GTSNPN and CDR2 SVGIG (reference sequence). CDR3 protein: CACRRAGEPYNEQFF. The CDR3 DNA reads TGTGCCTGCCGCCGAGCGGGAGAACCCTACAATGAGCAGTTCTTC.

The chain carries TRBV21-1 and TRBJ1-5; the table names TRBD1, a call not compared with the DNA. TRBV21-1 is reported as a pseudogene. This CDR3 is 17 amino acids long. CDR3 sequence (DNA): TGTGCCAGCAGCAACCGGACAGGCAAAGTTAGCAATCAGCCCCAGCATTTT. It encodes CASSNRTGKVSNQPQHF.

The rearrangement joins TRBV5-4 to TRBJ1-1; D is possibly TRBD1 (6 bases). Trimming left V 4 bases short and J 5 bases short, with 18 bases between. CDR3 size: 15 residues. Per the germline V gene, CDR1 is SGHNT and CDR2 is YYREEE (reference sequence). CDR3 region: CASSVPRGSNTEAFF. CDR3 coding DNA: TGTGCCAGCAGCGTTCCCAGGGGCTCGAATACTGAAGCTTTCTTT. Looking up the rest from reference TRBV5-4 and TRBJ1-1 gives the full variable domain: ETGVTQSPTHLIKTRGQQVTLRCSSQSGHNTVSWYQQALGQGPQFIFQYYREEENGRGNFPPRFSGLQFPNYSSELNVNALELDDSALYLCASSVPRGSNTEAFFGQGTRLTVV.

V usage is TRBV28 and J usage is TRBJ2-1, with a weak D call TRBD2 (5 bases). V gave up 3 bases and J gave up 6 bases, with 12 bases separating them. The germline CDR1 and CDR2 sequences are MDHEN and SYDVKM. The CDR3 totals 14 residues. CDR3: CASSLSVGGNEQFF. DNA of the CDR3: TGTGCCAGCAGTTTGTCGGTAGGAGGCAATGAGCAGTTCTTC.

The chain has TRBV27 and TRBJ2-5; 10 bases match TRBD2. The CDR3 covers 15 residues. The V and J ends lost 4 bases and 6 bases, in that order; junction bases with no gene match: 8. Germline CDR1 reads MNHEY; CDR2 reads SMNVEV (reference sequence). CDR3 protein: CASSSLAGVIKTQYF. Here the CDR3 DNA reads TGTGCCAGCAGTTCGCTAGCGGGAGTCATAAAGACCCAGTACTTC.

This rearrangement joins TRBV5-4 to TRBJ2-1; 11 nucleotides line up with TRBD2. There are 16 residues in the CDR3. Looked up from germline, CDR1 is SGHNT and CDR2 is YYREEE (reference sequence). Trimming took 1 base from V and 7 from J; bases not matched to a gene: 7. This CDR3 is CASSLKLAGVGNEQFF. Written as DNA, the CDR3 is TGTGCCAGCAGCTTGAAACTAGCGGGAGTTGGTAATGAGCAGTTCTTC.

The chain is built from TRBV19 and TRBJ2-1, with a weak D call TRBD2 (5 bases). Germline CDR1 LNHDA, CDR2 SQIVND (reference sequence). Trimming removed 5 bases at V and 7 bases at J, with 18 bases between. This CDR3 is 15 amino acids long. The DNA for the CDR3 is TGTGCCAGTAGTGAGGGCGGTAGTACGGGGAATGAGCAGTTCTTC. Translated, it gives CASSEGGSTGNEQFF.

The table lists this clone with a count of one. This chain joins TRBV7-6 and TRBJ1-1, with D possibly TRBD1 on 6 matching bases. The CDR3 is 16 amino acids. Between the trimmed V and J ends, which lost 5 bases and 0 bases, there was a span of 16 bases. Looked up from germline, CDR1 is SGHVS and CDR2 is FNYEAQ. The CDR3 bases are TGTGCCAGCAGCCCTAGGGGGTCGGACATGAACACTGAAGCTTTCTTT. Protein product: CASSPRGSDMNTEAFF. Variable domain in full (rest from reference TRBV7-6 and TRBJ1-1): GAGVSQSPRYKVTKRGQDVALRCDPISGHVSLYWYRQALGQGPEFLTYFNYEAQQDKSGLPNDRFSAERPEGSISTLTIQRTEQRDSAMYRCASSPRGSDMNTEAFFGQGTRLTVV.

The DNA for the CDR3 is TGTGCCAGCAGCTCCCCCCTGAGCGAGCAGTACTTC. This encodes CASSSPLSEQYF. The V gene is TRBV5-6, the J gene TRBJ2-7, with no clear D. Germline V gives CDR1 SGHDT, CDR2 YYEEEE. CDR3 size: 12 residues. V was shortened by 3 bases and J by 6 bases, with 10 bases between the two germline ends.

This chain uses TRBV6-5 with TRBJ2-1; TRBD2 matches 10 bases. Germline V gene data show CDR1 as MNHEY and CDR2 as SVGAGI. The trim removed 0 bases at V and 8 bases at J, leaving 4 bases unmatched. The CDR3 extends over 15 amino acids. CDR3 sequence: CASSYSAGGPDEQFF. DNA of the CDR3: TGTGCCAGCAGTTACTCAGCGGGAGGGCCAGATGAGCAGTTCTTC.

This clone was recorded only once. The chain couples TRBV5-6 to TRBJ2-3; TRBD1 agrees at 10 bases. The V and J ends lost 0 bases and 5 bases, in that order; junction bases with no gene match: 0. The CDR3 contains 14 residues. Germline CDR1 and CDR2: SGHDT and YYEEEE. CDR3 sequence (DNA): TGTGCCAGCAGCTTGGGGACAGGGGGAGATACGCAGTATTTT. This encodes CASSLGTGGDTQYF.

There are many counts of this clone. CDR3 residues: CASSLLLERERFGELFF. DNA of the CDR3: TGCGCCAGCAGCTTGTTGCTAGAGCGGGAGCGCTTCGGGGAGCTGTTTTTT. The chain combines TRBV5-1 with TRBJ2-2; 8 bases are a match to TRBD2. The CDR3 sequence is 17 residues long. The J segment lost 7 bases and the V segment lost 1 base, leaving 12 bases of the junction unmatched. Looked up from germline, CDR1 is SGHRS and CDR2 is YFSETQ.

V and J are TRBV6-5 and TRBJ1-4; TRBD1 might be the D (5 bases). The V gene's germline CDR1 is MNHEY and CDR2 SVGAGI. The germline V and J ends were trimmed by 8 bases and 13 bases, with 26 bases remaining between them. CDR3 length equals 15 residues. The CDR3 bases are TGTGCCAGCGTCCAAGTCGGGACTCCCAAGGGGAGACTGTTTTTT. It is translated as CASVQVGTPKGRLFF.

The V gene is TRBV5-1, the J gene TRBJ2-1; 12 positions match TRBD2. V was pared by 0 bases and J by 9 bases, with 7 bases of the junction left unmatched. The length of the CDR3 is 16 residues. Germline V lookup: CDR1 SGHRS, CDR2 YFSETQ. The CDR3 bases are TGCGCCAGCAGCTTGGTACTAGCGGGAGGTGGCGGTGAGCAGTTCTTC. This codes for CASSLVLAGGGGEQFF.

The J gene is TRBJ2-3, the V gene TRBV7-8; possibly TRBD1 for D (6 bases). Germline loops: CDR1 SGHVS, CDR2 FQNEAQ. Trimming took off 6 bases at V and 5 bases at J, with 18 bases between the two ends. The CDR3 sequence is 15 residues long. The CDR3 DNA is TGTGCCAGCAGAGAGGGGGAGATCCCCAGAGATACGCAGTATTTT. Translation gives CASREGEIPRDTQYF.

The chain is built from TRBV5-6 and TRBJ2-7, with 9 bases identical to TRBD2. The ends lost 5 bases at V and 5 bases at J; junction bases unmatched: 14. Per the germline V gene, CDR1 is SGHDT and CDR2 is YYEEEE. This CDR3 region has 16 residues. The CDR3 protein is CASRIGIGGRVHEQYF. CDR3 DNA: TGTGCCAGCAGAATTGGGATAGGCGGGAGGGTCCACGAGCAGTACTTC.

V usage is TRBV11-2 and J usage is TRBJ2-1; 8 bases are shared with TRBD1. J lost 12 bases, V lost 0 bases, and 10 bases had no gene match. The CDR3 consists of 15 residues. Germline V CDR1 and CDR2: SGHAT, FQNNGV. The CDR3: CASSLDLGQAPGQFF. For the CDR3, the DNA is TGTGCCAGCAGCTTAGATTTGGGACAGGCCCCGGGGCAGTTCTTC.

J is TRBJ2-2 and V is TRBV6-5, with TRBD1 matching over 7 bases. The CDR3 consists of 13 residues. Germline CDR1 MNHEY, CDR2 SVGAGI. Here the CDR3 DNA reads TGTGCTTTACGACAGGGAGAGCCCGGGGAGCTGTTTTTT. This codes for CALRQGEPGELFF.

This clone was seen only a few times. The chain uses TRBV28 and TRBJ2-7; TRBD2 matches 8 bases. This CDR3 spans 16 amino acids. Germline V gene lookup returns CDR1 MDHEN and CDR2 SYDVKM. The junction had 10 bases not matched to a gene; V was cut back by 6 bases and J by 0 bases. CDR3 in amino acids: CASSPYGRGFSYEQYF. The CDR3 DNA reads TGTGCCAGCAGCCCATACGGGAGGGGATTCTCCTACGAGCAGTACTTC. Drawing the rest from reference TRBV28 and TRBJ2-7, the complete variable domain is DVKVTQSSRYLVKRTGEKVFLECVQDMDHENMFWYRQDPGLGLRLIYFSYDVKMKEKGDIPEGYSVSREKKERFSLILESASTNQTSMYLCASSPYGRGFSYEQYFGPGTRLTVT.

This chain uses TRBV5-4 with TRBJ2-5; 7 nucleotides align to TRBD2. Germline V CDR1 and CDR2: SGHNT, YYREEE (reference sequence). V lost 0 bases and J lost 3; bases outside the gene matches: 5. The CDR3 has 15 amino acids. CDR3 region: CASSLGGEGKETQYF. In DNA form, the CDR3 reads TGTGCCAGCAGCTTGGGCGGGGAGGGGAAAGAGACCCAGTACTTC.

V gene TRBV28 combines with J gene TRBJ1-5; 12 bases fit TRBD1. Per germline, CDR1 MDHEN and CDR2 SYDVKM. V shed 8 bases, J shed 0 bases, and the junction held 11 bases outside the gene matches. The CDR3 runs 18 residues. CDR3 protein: CASLSGTGGPISNQPQHF. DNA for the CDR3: TGTGCCAGCCTATCCGGGACAGGGGGCCCGATTAGCAATCAGCCCCAGCATTTT. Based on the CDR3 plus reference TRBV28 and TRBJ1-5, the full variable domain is DVKVTQSSRYLVKRTGEKVFLECVQDMDHENMFWYRQDPGLGLRLIYFSYDVKMKEKGDIPEGYSVSREKKERFSLILESASTNQTSMYLCASLSGTGGPISNQPQHFGDGTRLSIL.

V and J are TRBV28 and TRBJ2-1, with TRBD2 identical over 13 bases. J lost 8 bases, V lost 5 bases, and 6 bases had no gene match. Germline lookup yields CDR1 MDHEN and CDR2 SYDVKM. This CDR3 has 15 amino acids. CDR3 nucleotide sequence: TGTGCCAGCAGTCCGACTAGCGGGAGGACCGATGAGCAGTTCTTC. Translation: CASSPTSGRTDEQFF.